The entry that follows covers one T cell receptor (beta chain) sequence. This specimen comes from a study of technical replicates of blood from several donors. The CDR3 covers 12 residues. The trim removed 5 bases at V and 4 bases at J, leaving 1 base unmatched. CDR1 and CDR2 (germline): SGHVS, FQNEAQ. Repertoires were generated with immunoSEQ multiplex PCR, while TCRdb's copy carries only in-frame clones and drops some. The table includes roughly 100,000 clones, 90% to 97% detected once. This clonotype originated in a human donor in good health. Sequenced input: T cells isolated from PBMCs. The V and J genes are TRBV7-8 and TRBJ1-2, with 7 bases aligning to TRBD1. CDR3 coding DNA: TGTGCCAGCAGCCGACAGGGCTATGGCTACACCTTC. It translates to CASSRQGYGYTF.